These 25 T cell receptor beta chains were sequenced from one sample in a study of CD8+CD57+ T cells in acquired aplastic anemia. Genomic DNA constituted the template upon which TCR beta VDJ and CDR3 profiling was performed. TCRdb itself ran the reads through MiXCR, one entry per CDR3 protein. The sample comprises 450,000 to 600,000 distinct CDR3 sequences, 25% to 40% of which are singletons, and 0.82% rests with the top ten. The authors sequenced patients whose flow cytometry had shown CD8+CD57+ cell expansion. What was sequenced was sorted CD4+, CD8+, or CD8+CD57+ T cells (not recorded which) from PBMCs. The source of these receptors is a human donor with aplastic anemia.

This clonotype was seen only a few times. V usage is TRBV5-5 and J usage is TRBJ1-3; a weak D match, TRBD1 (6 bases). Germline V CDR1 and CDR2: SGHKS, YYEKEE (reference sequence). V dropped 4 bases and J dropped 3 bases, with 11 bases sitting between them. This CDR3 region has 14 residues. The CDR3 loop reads CASSRRTDGNTIYF. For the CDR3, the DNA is TGTGCCAGCAGCCGCAGGACAGATGGAAACACCATATATTTT.

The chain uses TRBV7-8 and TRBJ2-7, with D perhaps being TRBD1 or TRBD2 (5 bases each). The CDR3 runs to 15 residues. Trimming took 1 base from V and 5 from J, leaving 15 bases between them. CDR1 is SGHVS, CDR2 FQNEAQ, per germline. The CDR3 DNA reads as TGTGCCAGCAGCTTAGTTGGGGCCGGGGTAGACGAGCAGTACTTC. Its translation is CASSLVGAGVDEQYF.

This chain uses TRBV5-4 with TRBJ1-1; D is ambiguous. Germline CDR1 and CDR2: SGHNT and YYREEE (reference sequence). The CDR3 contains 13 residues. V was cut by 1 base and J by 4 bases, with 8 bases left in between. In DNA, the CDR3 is TGTGCCAGCAGCTTGACCAGTGCCACTGAAGCTTTCTTT. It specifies CASSLTSATEAFF. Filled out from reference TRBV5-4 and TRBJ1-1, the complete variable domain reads ETGVTQSPTHLIKTRGQQVTLRCSSQSGHNTVSWYQQALGQGPQFIFQYYREEENGRGNFPPRFSGLQFPNYSSELNVNALELDDSALYLCASSLTSATEAFFGQGTRLTVV.

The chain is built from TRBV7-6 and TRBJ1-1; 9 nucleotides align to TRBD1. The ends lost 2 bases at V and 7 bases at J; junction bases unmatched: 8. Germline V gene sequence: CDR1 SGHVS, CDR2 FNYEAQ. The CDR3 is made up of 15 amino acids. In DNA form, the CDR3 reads TGTGCCAGCAGCTTACAACAGGGGGCATCATATGAAGCTTTCTTT. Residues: CASSLQQGASYEAFF.

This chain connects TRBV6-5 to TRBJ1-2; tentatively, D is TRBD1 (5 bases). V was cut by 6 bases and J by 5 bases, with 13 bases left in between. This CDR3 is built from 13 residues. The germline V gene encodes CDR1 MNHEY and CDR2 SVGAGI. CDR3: CASRYTGDYGYTF. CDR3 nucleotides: TGTGCCAGCAGATACACGGGGGATTATGGCTACACCTTC.

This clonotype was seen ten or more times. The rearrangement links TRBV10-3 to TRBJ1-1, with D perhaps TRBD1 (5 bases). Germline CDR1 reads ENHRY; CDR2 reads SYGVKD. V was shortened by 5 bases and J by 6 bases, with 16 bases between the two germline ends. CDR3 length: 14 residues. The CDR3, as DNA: TGTGCCATCAGTTTGGAGGGACTTCCGGCTGAAGCTTTCTTT. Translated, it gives CAISLEGLPAEAFF.

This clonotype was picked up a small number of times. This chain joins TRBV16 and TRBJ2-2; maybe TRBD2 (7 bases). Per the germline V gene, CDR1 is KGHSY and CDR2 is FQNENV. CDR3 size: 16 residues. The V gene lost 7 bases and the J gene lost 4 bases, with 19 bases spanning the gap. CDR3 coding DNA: TGTGCCAGCATTCCCCGCCGGGGGGCGACCACCGGGGAGCTGTTTTTT. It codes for CASIPRRGATTGELFF.

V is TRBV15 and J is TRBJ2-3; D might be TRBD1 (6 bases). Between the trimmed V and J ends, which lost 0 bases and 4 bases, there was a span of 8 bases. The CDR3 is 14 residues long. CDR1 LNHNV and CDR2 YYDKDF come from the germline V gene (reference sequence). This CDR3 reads CATSRDRGSDTQYF. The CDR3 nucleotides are TGTGCCACCAGCAGAGATAGGGGGTCAGATACGCAGTATTTT.

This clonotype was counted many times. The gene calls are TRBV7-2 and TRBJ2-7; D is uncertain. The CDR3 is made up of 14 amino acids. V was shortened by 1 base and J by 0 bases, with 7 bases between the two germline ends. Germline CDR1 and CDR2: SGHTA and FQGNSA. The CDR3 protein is CASSLDRASYEQYF. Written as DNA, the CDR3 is TGTGCCAGCAGCTTAGACCGTGCCTCCTACGAGCAGTACTTC. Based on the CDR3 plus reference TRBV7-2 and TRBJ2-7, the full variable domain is GAGVSQSPSNKVTEKGKDVELRCDPISGHTALYWYRQSLGQGLEFLIYFQGNSAPDKSGLPSDRFSAERTGGSVSTLTIQRTQQEDSAVYLCASSLDRASYEQYFGPGTRLTVT.

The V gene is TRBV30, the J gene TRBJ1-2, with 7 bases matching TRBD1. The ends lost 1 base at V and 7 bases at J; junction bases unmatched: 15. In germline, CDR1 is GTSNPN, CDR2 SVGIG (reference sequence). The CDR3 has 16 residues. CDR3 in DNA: TGTGCCTGGAGTGCCCGCCGTGTAGACAGGGCTTTTGGCTACACCTTC. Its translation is CAWSARRVDRAFGYTF. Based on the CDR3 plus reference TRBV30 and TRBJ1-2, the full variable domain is SQTIHQWPATLVQPVGSPLSLECTVEGTSNPNLYWYRQAAGRGLQLLFYSVGIGQISSEVPQNLSASRPQDRQFILSSKKLLLSDSGFYLCAWSARRVDRAFGYTFGSGTRLTVV.

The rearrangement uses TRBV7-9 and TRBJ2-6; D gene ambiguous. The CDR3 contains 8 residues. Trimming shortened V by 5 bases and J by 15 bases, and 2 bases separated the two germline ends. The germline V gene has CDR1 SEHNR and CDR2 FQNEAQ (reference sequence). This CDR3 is CASSRLTF. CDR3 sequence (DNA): TGTGCCAGCAGCCGCCTGACTTTC. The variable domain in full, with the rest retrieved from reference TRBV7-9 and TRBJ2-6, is DTGVSQNPRHKITKRGQNVTFRCDPISEHNRLYWYRQTLGQGPEFLTYFQNEAQLEKSRLLSDRFSAERPKGSFSTLEIQRTEQGDSAMYLCASSRLTFGAGSRLTVL.

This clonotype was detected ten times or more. This CDR3 is CASSPGLSNEQFF. CDR3 nucleotides: TGTGCCAGCAGCCCGGGACTCTCCAATGAGCAGTTCTTC. The chain uses TRBV7-2 and TRBJ2-1; maybe TRBD2 (6 bases). The CDR3 runs to 13 residues. Trimming left V 5 bases short and J 6 bases short, with 11 bases between. Germline assignment: CDR1 SGHTA and CDR2 FQGNSA.

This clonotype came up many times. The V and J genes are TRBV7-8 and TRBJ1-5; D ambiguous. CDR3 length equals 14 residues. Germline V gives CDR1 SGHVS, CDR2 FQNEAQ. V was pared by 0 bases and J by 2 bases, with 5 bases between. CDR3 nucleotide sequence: TGTGCCAGCAGCTTAGCCACCGGCAATCAGCCCCAGCATTTT. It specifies CASSLATGNQPQHF.

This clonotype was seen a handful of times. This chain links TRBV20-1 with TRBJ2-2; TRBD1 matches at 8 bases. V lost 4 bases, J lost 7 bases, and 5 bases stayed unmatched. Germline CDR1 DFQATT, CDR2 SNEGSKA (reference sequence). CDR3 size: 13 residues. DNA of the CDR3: TGCAGTGCTAACAGGGGGAGGAGCGGGGAGCTGTTTTTT. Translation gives CSANRGRSGELFF.

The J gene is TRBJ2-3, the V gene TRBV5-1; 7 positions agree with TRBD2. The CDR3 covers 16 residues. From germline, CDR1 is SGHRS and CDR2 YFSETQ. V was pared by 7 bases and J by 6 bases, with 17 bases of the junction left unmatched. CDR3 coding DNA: TGCGCCAGCCGCACCAGACTAGCCGCAGTCCTGGATACGCAGTATTTT. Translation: CASRTRLAAVLDTQYF.

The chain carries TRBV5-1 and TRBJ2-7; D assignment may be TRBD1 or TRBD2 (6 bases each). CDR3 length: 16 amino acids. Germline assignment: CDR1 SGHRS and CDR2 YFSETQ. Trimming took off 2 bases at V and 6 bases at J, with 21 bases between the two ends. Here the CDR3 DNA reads TGCGCCAGCAGCTTCGAATTAGGGGGGCGCTTTGGCGAGCAGTACTTC. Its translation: CASSFELGGRFGEQYF.

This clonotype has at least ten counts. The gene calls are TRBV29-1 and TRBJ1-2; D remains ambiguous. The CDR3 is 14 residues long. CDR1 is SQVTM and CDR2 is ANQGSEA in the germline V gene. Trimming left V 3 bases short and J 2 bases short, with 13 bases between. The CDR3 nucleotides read TGCAGCGTTGATCGGACGGAGACCAACTATGGCTACACCTTC. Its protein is CSVDRTETNYGYTF.

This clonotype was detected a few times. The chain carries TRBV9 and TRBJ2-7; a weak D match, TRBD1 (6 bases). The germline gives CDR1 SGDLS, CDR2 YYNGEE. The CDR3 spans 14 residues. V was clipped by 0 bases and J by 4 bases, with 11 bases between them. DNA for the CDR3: TGTGCCAGCAGCGTAGCTGAAGGGGGATACGAGCAGTACTTC. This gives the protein CASSVAEGGYEQYF.

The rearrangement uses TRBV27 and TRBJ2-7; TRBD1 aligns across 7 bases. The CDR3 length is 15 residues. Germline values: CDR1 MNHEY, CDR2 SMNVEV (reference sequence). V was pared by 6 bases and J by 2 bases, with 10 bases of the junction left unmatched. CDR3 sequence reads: CASRPYYRGPYEQYF. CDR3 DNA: TGTGCCAGCAGGCCATATTACAGGGGACCCTACGAGCAGTACTTC.

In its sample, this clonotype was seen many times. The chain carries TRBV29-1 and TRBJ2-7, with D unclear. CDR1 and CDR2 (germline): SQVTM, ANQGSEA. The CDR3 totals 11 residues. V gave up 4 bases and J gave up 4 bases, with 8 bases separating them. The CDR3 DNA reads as TGCAGCGTTGCAGGCCAATACGAGCAGTACTTC. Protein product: CSVAGQYEQYF.

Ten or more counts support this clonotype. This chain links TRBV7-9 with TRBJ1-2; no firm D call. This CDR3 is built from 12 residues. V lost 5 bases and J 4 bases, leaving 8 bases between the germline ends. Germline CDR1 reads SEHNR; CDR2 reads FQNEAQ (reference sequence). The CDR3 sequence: CASSQGPYGYTF. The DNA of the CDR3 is TGTGCCAGCAGCCAAGGACCCTATGGCTACACCTTC.

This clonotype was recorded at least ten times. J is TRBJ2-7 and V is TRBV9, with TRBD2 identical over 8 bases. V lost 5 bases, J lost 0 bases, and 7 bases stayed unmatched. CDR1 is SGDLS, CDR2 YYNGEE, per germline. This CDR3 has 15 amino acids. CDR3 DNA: TGTGCCAGCAGTGGAGCGGGAGCGAGCTCCTACGAGCAGTACTTC. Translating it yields CASSGAGASSYEQYF.

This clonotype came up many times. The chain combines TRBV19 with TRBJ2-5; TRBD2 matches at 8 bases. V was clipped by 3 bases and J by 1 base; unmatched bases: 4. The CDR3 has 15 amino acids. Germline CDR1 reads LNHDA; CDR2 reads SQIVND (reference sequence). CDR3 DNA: TGTGCCAGTAGTATTGCGAGCGGGAGCCAAGAGACCCAGTACTTC. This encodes CASSIASGSQETQYF.

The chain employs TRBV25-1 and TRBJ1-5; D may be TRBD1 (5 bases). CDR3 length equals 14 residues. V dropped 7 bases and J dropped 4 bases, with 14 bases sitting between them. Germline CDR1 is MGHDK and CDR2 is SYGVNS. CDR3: CASILGRANQPQHF. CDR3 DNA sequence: TGTGCCAGCATACTTGGCAGGGCGAATCAGCCCCAGCATTTT.

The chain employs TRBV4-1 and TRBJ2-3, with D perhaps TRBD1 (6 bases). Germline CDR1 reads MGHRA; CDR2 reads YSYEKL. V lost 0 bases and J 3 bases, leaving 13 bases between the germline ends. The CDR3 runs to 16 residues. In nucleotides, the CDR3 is TGCGCCAGCAGCCAAGATCCTGGACAGCGAACAGATACGCAGTATTTT. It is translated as CASSQDPGQRTDTQYF.